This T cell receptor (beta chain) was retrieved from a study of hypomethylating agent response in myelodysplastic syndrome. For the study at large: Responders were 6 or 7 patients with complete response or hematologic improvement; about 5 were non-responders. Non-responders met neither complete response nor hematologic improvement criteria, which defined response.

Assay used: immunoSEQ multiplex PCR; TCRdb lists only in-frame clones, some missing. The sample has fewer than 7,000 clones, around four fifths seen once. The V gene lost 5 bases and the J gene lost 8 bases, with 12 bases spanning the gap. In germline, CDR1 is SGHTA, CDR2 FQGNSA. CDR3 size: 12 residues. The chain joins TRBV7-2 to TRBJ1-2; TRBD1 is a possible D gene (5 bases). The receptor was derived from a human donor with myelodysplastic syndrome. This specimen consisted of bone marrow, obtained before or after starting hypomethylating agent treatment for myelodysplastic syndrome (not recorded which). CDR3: CASSPWEGGYTF. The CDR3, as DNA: TGTGCCAGCAGCCCATGGGAGGGGGGCTACACCTTC.